The rows below give T cell receptor beta chains drawn from one sample of a study of blood T cell repertoires in COVID-19. The assay was immunoSEQ multiplex PCR, and TCRdb's table has in-frame clones only and misses some. Of about 77,000 clones listed, 90% were seen once; the top ten hold roughly 15%. Sequencing was carried out using peripheral blood. The source is a woman older than 75 with active or convalescent COVID-19. CDR3s include the opening cysteine and the closing phenylalanine or tryptophan. Fields, in order: clone size, D gene, V gene, J gene, CDR3 DNA, CDR3 protein. The D gene is left open where the match is weak. Clone size is shown for a subset of rows, as once, few, many or a class of expanded clone.

-,-,TRBV24-1,TRBJ2-5,TGTGCCACCAGTGATCCTGGGAGGGGGGGAGAGACCCAGTACTTC,CATSDPGRGGETQYF
-,-,TRBV5-1,TRBJ2-1,TGCGCCAGCAGCTTGGGTCTTAATGAGCAGTTCTTC,CASSLGLNEQFF
-,TRBD1,TRBV30,TRBJ2-5,TGTGCCTGGAGCCAGGGGGTGGTTCGGGAGACCCAGTACTTC,CAWSQGVVRETQYF
few,-,TRBV19,TRBJ2-3,TGTGCCAGTAGAGTAGCGTCCTATGGGGATACGCAGTATTTT,CASRVASYGDTQYF
-,-,TRBV28,TRBJ2-5,TGTGCCAGCAGTTTAACCCCACCTTGGATAGGGGCCCAAGAGACCCAGTACTTC,CASSLTPPWIGAQETQYF
-,-,TRBV29-1,TRBJ2-1,TGCAGCGCTACCGTCACAAACAGTGAGCAGTTCTTC,CSATVTNSEQFF
-,-,TRBV2,TRBJ1-2,TGTGCCAGCAGCCAAAACAGATTATATGGCTACACCTTC,CASSQNRLYGYTF
-,-,TRBV12-3/TRBV12-4,TRBJ2-5,TGTGCCAACTCAGGGGAAGAGACCCAGTACTTC,CANSGEETQYF
-,-,TRBV30,TRBJ1-1,TGTGCCTGGAGCGGCCAGCTCGGGAGGAACACTGAAGCTTTCTTT,CAWSGQLGRNTEAFF
-,TRBD2,TRBV11-2,TRBJ2-3,TGTGCCAGCACCCTGCTCGCTAGCGGGGGGGCTAGCACAGATACGCAGTATTTT,CASTLLASGGASTDTQYF
-,-,TRBV5-1,TRBJ1-2,TGCGCCAGCAGCCTTGCCCCGACAGAAAACTATGGCTACACCTTC,CASSLAPTENYGYTF
-,-,TRBV5-1,TRBJ1-2,TGCGCCAGCAGCTTGATGGACACCTGGAACTATGGCTACACCTTC,CASSLMDTWNYGYTF
-,-,TRBV3-1/TRBV3-2,TRBJ2-1,TGTGCCAGCAGCCTTCTCTACAATGAGCAGTTCTTC,CASSLLYNEQFF
-,-,TRBV9,TRBJ2-3,TGTGCCAGCAGCGTACAGGGGAGCACAGATACGCAGTATTTT,CASSVQGSTDTQYF
-,TRBD1,TRBV18,TRBJ1-1,TGTGCCAGCTCACCTAGGACAGGGTCGAACACTGAAGCTTTCTTT,CASSPRTGSNTEAFF
-,-,TRBV29-1,TRBJ1-2,TGCAGCGTTGCTGACAGTAAATATGGCTACACCTTC,CSVADSKYGYTF